Listed below are T cell receptor beta chains from one sample, sequenced in a study of blood T cells in healthy people across ages. TCRdb called the 5' RACE reads again in MiXCR, with one record for every CDR3 protein. Among about 970,000 distinct CDR3 sequences, about 51% were seen once, and the ten largest hold about 20%. The sample comprised blood. These receptor sequences come from a woman aged 55-75 years in good health. CDR3s include the opening cysteine and the closing phenylalanine or tryptophan. The D gene is left open where the match is weak. Some rows have no size entry. The others give once, few or many, or a class for an expanded clone.

clone_size j_call v_call d_call cdr3_aa cdr3_nt
NA TRBJ2-3 TRBV12-3/TRBV12-4 NA CASRFYTDTQYF TGTGCCAGCAGATTTTACACAGATACGCAGTATTTT
many TRBJ2-5 TRBV27 NA CASIGETQYF TGTGCCAGCATTGGAGAGACCCAGTACTTC
NA TRBJ1-5 TRBV27 NA CASSFLGLNQPQHF TGTGCCAGCAGTTTCCTCGGCCTCAATCAGCCCCAGCATTTT
NA TRBJ2-7 TRBV6-5 TRBD1 CASSPTRGQGTYEQYF TGTGCCAGCAGTCCTACTCGGGGACAGGGAACCTACGAGCAGTACTTC
NA TRBJ1-2 TRBV4-1 TRBD1 CASSPRTGDGYTF TGCGCCAGCAGCCCTAGGACAGGGGACGGCTACACCTTC
NA TRBJ2-5 TRBV3-1 NA CASSRGRTSQETRYF TGTGCCAGCAGCCGGGGGAGGACTTCCCAAGAGACCCGGTACTTC
NA TRBJ2-3 TRBV7-2 TRBD2 CASRFSGSGTDTQYF TGTGCCAGCAGGTTTAGCGGGAGCGGGACAGATACGCAGTATTTT
NA TRBJ2-3 TRBV19 NA CASSIRESTGTQYF TGTGCCAGTAGTATAAGGGAGAGCACAGGTACGCAGTATTTT
NA TRBJ1-2 TRBV29-1 TRBD1 CSGGQGEGYGYTF TGCAGCGGCGGACAGGGGGAGGGTTATGGCTACACCTTC
NA TRBJ2-5 TRBV6-2/TRBV6-3 NA CASSYSSTTRYF TGTGCCAGCAGTTACTCGTCTACTACGCGGTACTTC
NA TRBJ1-4 TRBV4-3 NA CASSQDMGGLGEKLFF TGCGCCAGCAGCCAAGATATGGGGGGCCTTGGGGAAAAACTGTTTTTT
NA TRBJ1-2 TRBV5-1 TRBD1 CASTLDRGAGGYTF TGCGCCAGCACTCTGGACAGGGGAGCTGGAGGCTACACCTTC
NA TRBJ2-7 TRBV7-9 TRBD2 CVSSQPSGGDEQYF TGTGTCAGCAGCCAGCCTAGCGGGGGCGACGAGCAGTACTTC
few TRBJ2-5 TRBV10-3 TRBD2 CAASGGGRAAETQYF TGTGCCGCCAGCGGTGGCGGGAGGGCCGCTGAGACCCAGTACTTC
NA TRBJ2-3 TRBV5-1 NA CASRADSTSTDTQYF TGCGCCAGCAGGGCGGACAGTACCTCCACAGATACGCAGTATTTT
NA TRBJ2-5 TRBV20-1 TRBD2 CSARDHATSWSNEQYF TGCAGTGCTAGAGATCACGCGACTAGCTGGAGCAATGAGCAGTACTTC
few TRBJ2-7 TRBV4-3 NA CASSQDPQSSYEQYF TGCGCCAGCAGCCAAGACCCCCAAAGCTCCTACGAGCAGTACTTC
NA TRBJ2-5 TRBV20-1 NA CSAEGSRGQETQYF TGCAGTGCTGAGGGGTCGAGAGGGCAAGAGACCCAGTACTTC
NA TRBJ2-5 TRBV20-1 TRBD1 CSAGQGRETQYF TGCAGTGCTGGACAGGGAAGAGAGACCCAGTACTTC
NA TRBJ2-7 TRBV20-1 NA CSARGFVFVGDGLKTYEQYF TGCAGTGCTAGAGGATTCGTGTTTGTAGGCGATGGATTAAAAACCTACGAGCAGTACTTC
few TRBJ2-5 TRBV5-1 NA CASSEGGAIQETQYF TGCGCCAGCAGCGAAGGTGGGGCAATCCAAGAGACCCAGTACTTC
few TRBJ2-1 TRBV7-8 TRBD2 CASSLAFGNAGGRNEQFF TGTGCCAGCAGCTTAGCGTTTGGAAACGCGGGAGGGCGGAATGAGCAGTTCTTC
NA TRBJ1-1 TRBV6-5 NA CASSKIDRMNTEAFF TGTGCCAGCAGTAAAATCGACAGGATGAACACTGAAGCTTTCTTT
NA TRBJ2-7 TRBV20-1 NA CSATDLGYEQYF TGCAGTGCGACCGATCTAGGCTACGAGCAGTACTTC
NA TRBJ2-5 TRBV7-2 NA CASRPPGTGFETQYF TGTGCCAGCAGGCCTCCAGGAACAGGGTTCGAGACCCAGTACTTC
NA TRBJ2-5 TRBV3-1 TRBD2 CASSPGTRGPETQYF TGTGCCAGCAGCCCCGGGACTAGGGGACCGGAGACCCAGTACTTT
NA TRBJ2-7 TRBV7-2 NA CASSLGPNGEQYF TGTGCCAGCAGCCTCGGTCCGAATGGCGAGCAGTACTTC